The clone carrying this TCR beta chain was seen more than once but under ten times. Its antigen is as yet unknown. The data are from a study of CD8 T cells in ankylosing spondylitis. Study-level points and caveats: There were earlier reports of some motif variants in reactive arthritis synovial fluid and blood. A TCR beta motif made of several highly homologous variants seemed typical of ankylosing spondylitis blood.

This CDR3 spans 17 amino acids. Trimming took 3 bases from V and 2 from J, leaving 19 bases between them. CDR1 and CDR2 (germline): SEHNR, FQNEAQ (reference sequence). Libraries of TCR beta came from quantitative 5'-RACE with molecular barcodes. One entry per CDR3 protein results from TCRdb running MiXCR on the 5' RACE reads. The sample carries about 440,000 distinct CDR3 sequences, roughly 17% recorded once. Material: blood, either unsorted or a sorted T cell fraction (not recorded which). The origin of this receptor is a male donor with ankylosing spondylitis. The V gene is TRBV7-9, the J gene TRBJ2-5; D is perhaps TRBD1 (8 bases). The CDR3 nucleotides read TGTGCCAGCAGCTTGAGCGGGGCGCGGACAGGGCAAGAGACCCAGTACTTC. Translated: CASSLSGARTGQETQYF. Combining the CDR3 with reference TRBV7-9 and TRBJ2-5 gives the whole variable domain DTGVSQNPRHKITKRGQNVTFRCDPISEHNRLYWYRQTLGQGPEFLTYFQNEAQLEKSRLLSDRFSAERPKGSFSTLEIQRTEQGDSAMYLCASSLSGARTGQETQYFGPGTRLLVL.